This entry concerns a single T cell receptor (beta chain). Its antigen is unknown. The sample originates from a study of T cell responses to AZD1222 COVID-19 vaccine. Study-level findings and limits: The donor cohort was predominantly white British with a female majority, and clonal diversity may have been underestimated. CD4 TCRs associated with vaccination spanned spike, dominating at 160-218 and 743-854.

The table came from immunoSEQ multiplex PCR; TCRdb's copy has only in-frame clones and leaves some out. The data hold under 100,000 clones, with approximately 90% observed a single time. Germline CDR1 and CDR2: SGHRS and YFSETQ. V lost 3 bases to trimming and J lost 2 bases; unmatched junction nucleotides: 8. The CDR3 length is 16 residues. The genes are TRBV5-1 and TRBJ1-2; TRBD1 aligns across 9 bases. Sequencing was performed on peripheral blood, taken on day 0 of AZD1222 vaccination. This receptor was taken from an adult in good health. Written as DNA, the CDR3 is TGCGCCAGCAGCTCCCTGGGGGGGACAGGGAACTATGGCTACACCTTC. Translated, it gives CASSSLGGTGNYGYTF.